Sequencing of this T cell receptor (beta chain) was carried out in a study of T cell repertoires in cytomegalovirus infection. Findings and limits, study-wide: Ex vivo, HLA-C-restricted CMV-specific TCR beta clonotypes prevailed over the rest of the response.

With 7 bases removed from V and 1 base from J, the gap between germline ends came to 4 bases. This CDR3 comprises 11 residues. From germline, CDR1 is MDHEN and CDR2 SYDVKM. One entry per CDR3 protein, called by TCRdb with MiXCR from the reads. The sample includes approximately 700,000 distinct CDR3 sequences, 35% to 45% of them seen just once. As regards this clonotype: Its matching antigen is unknown.

The gene calls are TRBV28 and TRBJ1-1; D remains ambiguous. This TCR derives from a human donor in good health (CMV status not recorded). Some clones in this sample may be carry-over from other donors' samples. Source material: PBMCs. The CDR3 region is CASMRNTEAFF. Written as DNA, the CDR3 is TGTGCCAGCATGCGGAACACTGAAGCTTTCTTT.